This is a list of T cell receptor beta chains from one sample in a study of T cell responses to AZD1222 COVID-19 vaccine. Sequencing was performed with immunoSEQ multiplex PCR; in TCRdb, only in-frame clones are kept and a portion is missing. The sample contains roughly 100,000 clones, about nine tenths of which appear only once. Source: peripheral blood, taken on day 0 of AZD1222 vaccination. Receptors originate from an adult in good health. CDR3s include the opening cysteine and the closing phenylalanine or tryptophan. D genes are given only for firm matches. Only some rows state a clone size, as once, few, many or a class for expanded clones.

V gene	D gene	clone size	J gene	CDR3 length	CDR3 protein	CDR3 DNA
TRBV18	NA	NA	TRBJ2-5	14	CASSPPRGQETQYF	TGTGCCAGCTCACCCCCTCGGGGCCAAGAGACCCAGTACTTC
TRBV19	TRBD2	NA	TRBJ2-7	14	CASSRSGSTSEQYF	TGTGCCAGTAGTAGGAGCGGGAGTACTTCCGAGCAGTACTTC
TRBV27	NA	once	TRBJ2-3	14	CASRSSRVGDTQYF	TGTGCCAGCAGGTCCTCCCGCGTGGGGGATACGCAGTATTTT
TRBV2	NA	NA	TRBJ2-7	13	CASSARPRYEQYF	TGTGCCAGCAGTGCACGCCCTAGGTACGAGCAGTACTTC
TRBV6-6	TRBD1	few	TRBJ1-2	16	CASSRSVGTGVYGYTF	TGTGCCAGCAGTCGATCGGTGGGGACAGGGGTCTATGGCTACACCTTC
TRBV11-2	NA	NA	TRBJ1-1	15	CASRQIRGVNTEAFF	TGTGCCAGCAGGCAGATCAGAGGGGTGAACACTGAAGCTTTCTTT
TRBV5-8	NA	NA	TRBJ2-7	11	CASSSSYEQYF	TGTGCCAGCAGCTCCTCCTACGAGCAGTACTTC
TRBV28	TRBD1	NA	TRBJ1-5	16	CASSLGTETYNQPQHF	TGTGCCAGCAGTTTGGGGACAGAAACCTACAATCAGCCCCAGCATTTT
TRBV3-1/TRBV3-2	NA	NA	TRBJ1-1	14	CASSHLAKNTEAFF	TGTGCCAGCAGCCATCTAGCGAAGAACACTGAAGCTTTCTTT
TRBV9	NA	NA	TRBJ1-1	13	CASSVRGGAEAFF	TGTGCCAGCAGCGTCAGGGGAGGTGCTGAAGCTTTCTTT
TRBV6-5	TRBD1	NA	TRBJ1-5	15	CASSRDRFSNQPQHF	TGTGCCAGCAGTCGGGACAGATTTAGCAATCAGCCCCAGCATTTT
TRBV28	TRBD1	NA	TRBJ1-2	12	CASSLTGVGNTF	TGTGCCAGCAGCCTTACAGGGGTAGGGAACACCTTC
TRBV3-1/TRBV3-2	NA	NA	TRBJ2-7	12	CASSQGRSEQYF	TGTGCCAGCAGCCAAGGTCGTAGCGAGCAGTACTTC
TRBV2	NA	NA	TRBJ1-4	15	CASSEAGVGNEKLFF	TGTGCCAGCAGTGAAGCAGGGGTTGGTAATGAAAAACTGTTTTTT
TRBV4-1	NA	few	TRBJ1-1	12	CASSQRGLEAFF	TGCGCCAGCAGCCAGCGCGGGCTGGAAGCTTTCTTT
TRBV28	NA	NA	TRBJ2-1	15	CASSLWGGDYNEQFF	TGTGCCAGCAGTTTATGGGGCGGGGATTACAATGAGCAGTTCTTC
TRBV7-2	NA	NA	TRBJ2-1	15	CASSLMGSRGGEQFF	TGTGCCAGCAGCTTAATGGGCTCCCGGGGAGGTGAGCAGTTCTTC
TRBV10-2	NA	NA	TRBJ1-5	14	CASSESGSNQPQHF	TGCGCCAGCAGTGAGTCTGGTAGCAATCAGCCCCAGCATTTT